The clone carrying this TCR beta chain was counted only a few times. The CDR3 totals 16 residues. The V segment lost 7 bases and the J segment 7 bases; nucleotides outside the gene matches: 14. Germline V gene sequence: CDR1 LNHDA, CDR2 SQIVND (reference sequence). Profiled with immunoSEQ multiplex PCR; TCRdb holds only in-frame clones, not every one. Altogether about 280,000 clones are present, less than 85% being singletons, with the ten largest covering 2% to 3%. The record originates from a study of blood T cell repertoires in COVID-19. The sample consisted of PBMCs or T cells enriched from blood (not recorded which). The sequence was collected from a woman in her forties or fifties who had recovered from COVID-19. The chain recombines TRBV19 with TRBJ1-4; the match to TRBD1 covers 8 bases. The CDR3 DNA is TGTGCCAGTACCCGGACAGGGCTGGTCCGGGGTGAAAAACTGTTTTTT. It translates to CASTRTGLVRGEKLFF.